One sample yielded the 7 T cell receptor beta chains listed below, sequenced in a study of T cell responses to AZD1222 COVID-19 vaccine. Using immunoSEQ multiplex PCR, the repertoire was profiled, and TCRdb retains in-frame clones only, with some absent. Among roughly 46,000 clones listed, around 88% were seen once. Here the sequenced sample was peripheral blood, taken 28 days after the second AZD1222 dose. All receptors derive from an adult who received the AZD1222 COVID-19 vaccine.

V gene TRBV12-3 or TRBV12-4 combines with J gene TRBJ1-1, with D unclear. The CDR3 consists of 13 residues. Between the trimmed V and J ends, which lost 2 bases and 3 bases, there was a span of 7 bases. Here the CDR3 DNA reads TGTGCCAGCAGTTTAAACCAGGACACTGAAGCTTTCTTT. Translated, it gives CASSLNQDTEAFF.

Here the CDR3 reads CASSQGPPGYTEAFF. The CDR3 DNA sequence: TGCGCCAGCAGCCAAGGGCCCCCCGGGTACACTGAAGCTTTCTTT. V gene TRBV4-3 combines with J gene TRBJ1-1; D not certain. The CDR3 sequence is 15 residues long. Germline CDR1 reads LGHNA; CDR2 reads YSLEER. V gave up 1 base and J gave up 3 bases, with 12 bases separating them.

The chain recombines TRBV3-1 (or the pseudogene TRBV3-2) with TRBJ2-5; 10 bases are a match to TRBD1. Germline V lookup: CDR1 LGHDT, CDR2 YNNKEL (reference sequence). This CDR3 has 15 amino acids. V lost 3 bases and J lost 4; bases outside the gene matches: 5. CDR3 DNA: TGTGCCAGCAGCCACGGGACAGGGGATGTAGAGACCCAGTACTTC. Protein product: CASSHGTGDVETQYF.

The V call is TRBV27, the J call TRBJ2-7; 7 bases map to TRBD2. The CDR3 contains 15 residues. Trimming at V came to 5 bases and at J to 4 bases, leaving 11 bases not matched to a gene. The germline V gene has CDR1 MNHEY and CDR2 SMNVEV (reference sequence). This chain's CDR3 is CASSLWKREGYEQYF. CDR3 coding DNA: TGTGCCAGCAGTCTTTGGAAGCGGGAAGGGTACGAGCAGTACTTC.

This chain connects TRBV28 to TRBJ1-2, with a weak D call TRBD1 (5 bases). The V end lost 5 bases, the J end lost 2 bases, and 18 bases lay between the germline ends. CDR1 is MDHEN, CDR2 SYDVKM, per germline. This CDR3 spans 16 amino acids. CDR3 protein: CASSLGTRTFNYGYTF. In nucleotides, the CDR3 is TGTGCCAGCAGTCTCGGGACCCGGACTTTCAACTATGGCTACACCTTC.

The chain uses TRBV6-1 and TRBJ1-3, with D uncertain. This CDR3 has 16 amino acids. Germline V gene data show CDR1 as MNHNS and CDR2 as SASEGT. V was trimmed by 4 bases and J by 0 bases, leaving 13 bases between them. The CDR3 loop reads CASSGEITSSGNTIYF. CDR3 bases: TGTGCCAGCAGTGGGGAGATCACCAGCTCTGGAAACACCATATATTTT.

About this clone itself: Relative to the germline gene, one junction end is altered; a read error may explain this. CDR3 region: CASLTGGKQPQHF. CDR3 nucleotides: TGTGCCAGCCTTACAGGGGGCAAACAGCCCCAGCATTTT. The J gene is TRBJ1-5, the V gene TRBV6-5; 9 nucleotides match TRBD1. Germline V CDR1 and CDR2: MNHEY, SVGAGI. The CDR3 totals 13 residues.